The 5 T cell receptor beta chains given below trace back to one sample, sequenced in a study of blood T cell repertoires in COVID-19. Generated by immunoSEQ multiplex PCR, the TCRdb table keeps only in-frame clones and is missing some. Among 240,000 or so clones listed, about four fifths were seen once. The sample taken for sequencing was peripheral blood. The receptors originated from an elderly woman with COVID-19, enrolled during active disease.

V gene TRBV25-1 combines with J gene TRBJ2-3; 7 bases fit TRBD1. Trimming cost V 1 base and J 6 bases; bases outside gene matches: 10. The germline CDR1 and CDR2 sequences are MGHDK and SYGVNS. There are 16 residues in the CDR3. The CDR3 region is CASSELGQGEGDTQYF. CDR3 coding DNA: TGTGCCAGCAGTGAATTGGGCCAGGGGGAAGGTGATACGCAGTATTTT. The full variable domain, its missing parts supplied by reference TRBV25-1 and TRBJ2-3, is EADIYQTPRYLVIGTGKKITLECSQTMGHDKMYWYQQDPGMELHLIHYSYGVNSTEKGDLSSESTVSRIRTEHFPLTLESARPSHTSQYLCASSELGQGEGDTQYFGPGTRLTVL.

The gene calls are TRBV5-1 and TRBJ2-2; D unclear. Germline loops: CDR1 SGHRS, CDR2 YFSETQ. This CDR3 contains 16 residues. V lost 0 bases, J lost 3 bases, and 12 bases lay in between. This CDR3 reads CASSLAVQTDTGELFF. Written as DNA, the CDR3 is TGCGCCAGCAGCTTGGCCGTACAGACCGACACCGGGGAGCTGTTTTTT.

The table lists this clone with a count of one. V gene TRBV6-5 combines with J gene TRBJ1-2; D is perhaps TRBD1 (5 bases). CDR3 length: 15 amino acids. V lost 2 bases and J lost 8, with 18 bases in between. CDR1 MNHEY and CDR2 SVGAGI come from the germline V gene. The DNA of the CDR3 is TGTGCCAGCAGTTACGGCAGGGATGGTAGTAGCGGCTACACCTTC. It is translated as CASSYGRDGSSGYTF.

The chain couples TRBV5-6 to TRBJ2-1, with 13 positions matching TRBD2. Germline lookup yields CDR1 SGHDT and CDR2 YYEEEE. CDR3 length: 15 residues. Unmatched junction bases numbered 6, after V lost 5 bases and J lost 7 bases. CDR3 sequence: CASRILAGGRNEQFF. The CDR3 nucleotides are TGTGCCAGCAGGATACTAGCGGGGGGGAGGAATGAGCAGTTCTTC.

The chain combines TRBV3-1 (or the pseudogene TRBV3-2) with TRBJ2-1; 8 bases match TRBD2. Trimming removed 0 bases from V and 16 bases from J; junction bases left unmatched: 11. This CDR3 has 14 residues. Per germline, CDR1 LGHDT and CDR2 YNNKEL (reference sequence). In DNA form, the CDR3 reads TGTGCCAGCAGCCAAGATCGGCGGGAGGAAATTCTCTTCTTC. As protein: CASSQDRREEILFF.